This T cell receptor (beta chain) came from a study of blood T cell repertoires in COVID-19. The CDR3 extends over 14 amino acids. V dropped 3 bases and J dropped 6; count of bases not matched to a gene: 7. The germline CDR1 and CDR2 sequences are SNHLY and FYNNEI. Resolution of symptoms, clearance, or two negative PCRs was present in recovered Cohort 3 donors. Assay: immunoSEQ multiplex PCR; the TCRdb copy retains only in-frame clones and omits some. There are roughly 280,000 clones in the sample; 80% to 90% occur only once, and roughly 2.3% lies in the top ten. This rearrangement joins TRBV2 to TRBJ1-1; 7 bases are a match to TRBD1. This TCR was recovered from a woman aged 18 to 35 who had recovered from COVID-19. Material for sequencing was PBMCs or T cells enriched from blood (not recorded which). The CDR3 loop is CASSEQQGWAEAFF. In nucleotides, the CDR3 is TGTGCCAGCAGTGAGCAACAGGGGTGGGCTGAAGCTTTCTTT. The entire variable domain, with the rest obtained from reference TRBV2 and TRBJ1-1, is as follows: EPEVTQTPSHQVTQMGQEVILRCVPISNHLYFYWYRQILGQKVEFLVSFYNNEISEKSEIFDDQFSVERPDGSNFTLKIRSTKLEDSAMYFCASSEQQGWAEAFFGQGTRLTVV.